The 5 T cell receptor beta chains listed next were all sequenced from one sample in a study of CD8 T cells in ankylosing spondylitis. TCRdb independently ran MiXCR on the 5' RACE reads; one entry per CDR3 protein. The sample includes approximately 520,000 distinct CDR3 sequences, about 5.4% of them seen just once. These TCRs' antigens remain unknown. Regarding the study as a whole: Characteristic of ankylosing spondylitis blood, it appeared, was a TCR beta motif comprising about eight highly homologous variants.

The sequenced sample was blood, either unsorted or a sorted T cell fraction (not recorded which). Receptor source: a male donor with ankylosing spondylitis.

This clonotype was observed at least ten times. The V gene is TRBV5-1, the J gene TRBJ1-1; the D gene is possibly TRBD1 (6 bases). V was cut by 5 bases and J by 2 bases, with 25 bases left in between. Germline V gives CDR1 SGHRS, CDR2 YFSETQ. The length of the CDR3 is 18 residues. DNA of the CDR3: TGCGCCAGCAGGCAAAACACAGGGCTCGCCTCTGGAAACACTGAAGCTTTCTTT. Amino acids: CASRQNTGLASGNTEAFF.

This clonotype was picked up many times. The CDR3 DNA is TGCAGTGCCGTACAGGGGGCGCGGAGGTGGGATGGCTACACCTTC. It yields the protein CSAVQGARRWDGYTF. This chain links TRBV20-1 with TRBJ1-2, with 9 bases lining up with TRBD1. Trimming took 6 bases from V and 6 from J; bases not matched to a gene: 14. The CDR3 covers 15 residues. Germline V lookup: CDR1 DFQATT, CDR2 SNEGSKA (reference sequence).

The genes are TRBV3-1 and TRBJ2-5, with D perhaps matching TRBD1 (6 bases). The CDR3 length is 16 residues. Trimming pared 1 base from V and 3 bases from J, leaving 15 bases between. The germline V gene encodes CDR1 LGHDT and CDR2 YNNKEL (reference sequence). The CDR3 DNA is TGTGCCAGCAGCCAAGCTTCAGGGGATAGAGAAGAGACCCAGTACTTC. Translated, it gives CASSQASGDREETQYF.

This clonotype was observed at least ten times. The chain recombines TRBV29-1 with TRBJ2-3, with D perhaps assigned TRBD1 or TRBD2 (6 bases each). The CDR3 runs to 13 residues. The V gene's germline CDR1 is SQVTM and CDR2 ANQGSEA. V was clipped by 1 base and J by 4 bases, with 9 bases between them. The CDR3 region has the DNA TGCAGCGTTGAAGTCGGGGGCTCAGATACGCAGTATTTT. This sequence encodes CSVEVGGSDTQYF.

This clonotype occurred many times. The V call is TRBV28, the J call TRBJ1-2; D is unresolved. CDR1 is MDHEN and CDR2 is SYDVKM in the germline V gene. This CDR3 comprises 15 residues. Trimming left V 2 bases short and J 6 bases short, with 16 bases between. The CDR3 nucleotides are TGTGCCAGCAGTTTAGTTCCAGACTCGCCTCATGGCTACACCTTC. Encoded protein: CASSLVPDSPHGYTF.